This TCR gamma chain was sequenced during a study of gamma-delta T cells after stem cell transplantation. TCRdb called clones anew from the RT-PCR reads with CATT. Altogether 350 to 400 gamma-chain clones are present, roughly 2.5% being singletons, with the ten largest covering around 56%. This clone showed up just a few times. A far larger clone is off by one base, so a read error is likely. The CDR3 spans 14 residues. Germline V gene sequence: CDR1 GITISATS, CDR2 ISYDGTV (reference sequence). The rearrangement links TRGV9 to TRGJ1 or TRGJ2. This receptor was taken from a human donor. It is not recorded whose cells these are; they may come from a transplant donor. What was sequenced was gamma-delta T cells. This chain's CDR3 is CALWENTNYYKKLF. DNA for the CDR3: TGTGCCTTGTGGGAGAACACGAATTATTATAAGAAACTCTTC.